This T cell receptor (beta chain) emerged from a study of blood T cell repertoires in COVID-19. The CDR3 length is 14 residues. Here immunoSEQ multiplex PCR was the method, and the copy in TCRdb shows in-frame clones only, minus some. In the table there are about 70,000 clones, around 90% of which are singletons. This chain links TRBV21-1 with TRBJ1-2. TRBV21-1 is labeled a pseudogene. The sample comprised peripheral blood. This sequence was found in a man in his forties or fifties with acute or convalescent COVID-19. The CDR3 coding sequence is TGTGCCAGCCCCGGGGGACGTAAGGCCCATGGCTACACCTTC. Its translation: CASPGGRKAHGYTF.